The 23 T cell receptor beta chains presented below share a single source sample, sequenced in a study of cytomegalovirus exposure and HLA in healthy donors. With 60 Vbeta and 13 Jbeta primers, the PCR was carried out. TCRdb keeps only in-frame clones here, not all; method: immunoSEQ multiplex PCR. Counted here are about 150,000 clones, 60% to 80% occurring once; the ten biggest clones make up more than 10%. The specimen was PBMCs. The receptors originated from a man aged 30 to 39 in good health and CMV-seropositive.

The chain employs TRBV27 and TRBJ1-6; D not resolved. This CDR3 contains 13 residues. Between the trimmed V and J ends, which lost 5 bases and 7 bases, there was a span of 9 bases. CDR1 and CDR2 from the germline V gene are MNHEY and SMNVEV (reference sequence). This CDR3 reads CASSPWLNSPLHF. The CDR3 DNA follows: TGTGCCAGCAGTCCCTGGCTGAATTCACCCCTCCACTTT.

The rearrangement uses TRBV5-4 and TRBJ1-1; TRBD1 matches at 11 bases. V dropped 4 bases and J dropped 5; count of bases not matched to a gene: 4. In germline, CDR1 is SGHNT, CDR2 YYREEE (reference sequence). The CDR3 totals 14 residues. CDR3 loop: CASSSRDRGTEAFF. CDR3 bases: TGTGCCAGCAGCAGCCGGGACAGGGGGACTGAAGCTTTCTTT.

V and J are TRBV6-4 and TRBJ2-3, with 8 bases identical to TRBD1. V lost 3 bases, J lost 1 base, and 0 bases stayed unmatched. The CDR3 covers 14 residues. The germline CDR1 and CDR2 sequences are MRHNA and SNTAGT. This CDR3 is CASSETGGTDTQYF. The CDR3 nucleotides are TGTGCCAGCAGTGAGACAGGGGGCACAGATACGCAGTATTTT.

The gene calls are TRBV11-2 and TRBJ1-2; D call uncertain. Trimming took 6 bases from V and 4 from J, leaving 15 bases between them. The germline CDR1 and CDR2 sequences are SGHAT and FQNNGV. CDR3 length equals 14 residues. CDR3 region: CASSPGRERYGYTF. DNA of the CDR3: TGTGCCAGCAGTCCGGGTAGGGAGCGCTATGGCTACACCTTC.

The chain links TRBV19 to TRBJ2-7; TRBD1 aligns across 8 bases. The V segment lost 8 bases and the J segment 1 base; nucleotides outside the gene matches: 4. Looked up from germline, CDR1 is LNHDA and CDR2 is SQIVND (reference sequence). The CDR3 spans 13 residues. Here the CDR3 DNA reads TGTGCCAGTTCCGGACAGGGATCCTACGAGCAGTACTTC. It codes for CASSGQGSYEQYF.

The genes are TRBV4-1 and TRBJ2-5; D uncertain. From germline, CDR1 is MGHRA and CDR2 YSYEKL. The CDR3 covers 16 residues. V shed 1 base and J shed 1 base, with 13 bases lying between them. The CDR3 sequence is CASSQGTENFQETQYF. CDR3 DNA: TGCGCCAGCAGCCAAGGTACAGAAAACTTCCAAGAGACCCAGTACTTC.

The rearrangement links TRBV4-1 to TRBJ2-7, with D perhaps matching TRBD2 (5 bases). The CDR3 has 14 amino acids. Germline V gives CDR1 MGHRA, CDR2 YSYEKL. Trimming pared 4 bases from V and 3 bases from J, leaving 13 bases between. The CDR3, as DNA: TGCGCCAGCAGCCCTCCTAGCTCCAGCTACGAGCAGTACTTC. This gives the protein CASSPPSSSYEQYF.

The chain uses TRBV28 and TRBJ1-3; D gene uncertain. The germline CDR1 and CDR2 sequences are MDHEN and SYDVKM. The CDR3 totals 15 residues. The V end lost 3 bases, the J end lost 0 bases, and 9 bases lay between the germline ends. CDR3 sequence reads: CASSFRGRSGNTIYF. The CDR3 DNA reads as TGTGCCAGCAGTTTTAGAGGGCGCTCTGGAAACACCATATATTTT.

The chain uses TRBV4-1 and TRBJ2-1; D is perhaps TRBD2 (5 bases). CDR1 and CDR2 (germline): MGHRA, YSYEKL. V was pared by 0 bases and J by 5 bases, with 8 bases between. The CDR3 length is 14 residues. Here the CDR3 reads CASSQEKRDNEQFF. DNA of the CDR3: TGCGCCAGCAGCCAAGAAAAGAGGGACAATGAGCAGTTCTTC.

The V gene is TRBV19, the J gene TRBJ2-7; 12 nucleotides match TRBD2. Trimming removed 4 bases from V and 5 bases from J; junction bases left unmatched: 6. The CDR3 runs 15 residues. The germline gives CDR1 LNHDA, CDR2 SQIVND (reference sequence). DNA for the CDR3: TGTGCCAGTAGTAACGTCGGGACTAGCGGGCACGAGCAGTACTTC. Protein sequence: CASSNVGTSGHEQYF.

The V gene is TRBV9, the J gene TRBJ2-4, with D possibly being TRBD1 (6 bases). Germline V CDR1 and CDR2: SGDLS, YYNGEE. Trimming cost V 0 bases and J 11 bases, with 9 bases left between them. This CDR3 is 12 amino acids long. This CDR3 is CASSVEQGLQYF. The CDR3 region has the DNA TGTGCCAGCAGCGTAGAACAGGGACTTCAGTACTTC.

The chain links TRBV5-6 to TRBJ2-7; 7 nucleotides match TRBD1. V shed 4 bases, J shed 2 bases, and the junction held 3 bases outside the gene matches. Germline lookup yields CDR1 SGHDT and CDR2 YYEEEE. The CDR3 is 13 residues long. CDR3: CASSPQGTYEQYF. CDR3 sequence (DNA): TGTGCCAGCAGCCCACAGGGGACCTACGAGCAGTACTTC. The whole variable domain, filled in from reference TRBV5-6 and TRBJ2-7, reads DAGVTQSPTHLIKTRGQQVTLRCSPKSGHDTVSWYQQALGQGPQFIFQYYEEEERQRGNFPDRFSGHQFPNYSSELNVNALLLGDSALYLCASSPQGTYEQYFGPGTRLTVT.

The genes are TRBV10-3 and TRBJ2-2; 11 bases are shared with TRBD2. The CDR3 has 15 residues. CDR1 and CDR2 (germline): ENHRY, SYGVKD. V was pared by 6 bases and J by 7 bases, with 7 bases of the junction left unmatched. The DNA of the CDR3 is TGTGCCATCAGACCGTCGGGACTAGCGGACGGGGAGCTGTTTTTT. Protein: CAIRPSGLADGELFF.

This clone was counted a single time. The chain has TRBV7-9 and TRBJ2-1; a weak D match, TRBD2 (6 bases). This CDR3 region has 15 residues. Germline V CDR1 and CDR2: SEHNR, FQNEAQ (reference sequence). The V end was cut by 1 base, the J end by 6 bases, with 13 bases between. The CDR3 sequence is CASSLVGGRSNEQFF. The CDR3, as DNA: TGTGCCAGCAGCTTAGTGGGGGGACGCAGCAATGAGCAGTTCTTC. Looking up the rest from reference TRBV7-9 and TRBJ2-1 gives the full variable domain: DTGVSQNPRHKITKRGQNVTFRCDPISEHNRLYWYRQTLGQGPEFLTYFQNEAQLEKSRLLSDRFSAERPKGSFSTLEIQRTEQGDSAMYLCASSLVGGRSNEQFFGPGTRLTVL.

This rearrangement joins TRBV5-1 to TRBJ1-3, with 7 bases matching TRBD1. The CDR3 extends over 18 amino acids. In germline, CDR1 is SGHRS, CDR2 YFSETQ. V shed 4 bases and J 0 bases; nucleotides not matched to a gene: 13. This CDR3 reads CASSPRPGTEYSGNTIYF. Written as DNA, the CDR3 is TGCGCCAGCAGCCCCCGACCCGGGACAGAATACTCTGGAAACACCATATATTTT.

V is TRBV28 and J is TRBJ2-7; TRBD1 might be the D (5 bases). Trimming took 8 bases from V and 1 from J, leaving 9 bases between them. Looked up from germline, CDR1 is MDHEN and CDR2 is SYDVKM. CDR3 length equals 12 residues. This CDR3 reads CASETESYEQYF. The CDR3 DNA reads TGTGCCAGCGAGACAGAGTCCTACGAGCAGTACTTC.

The CDR3 DNA reads TGTGCCAGCAGCACCTTGGACAGGATGAACACCGGGGAGCTGTTTTTT. Protein: CASSTLDRMNTGELFF. The rearrangement links TRBV7-8 to TRBJ2-2, with TRBD1 matching 7 bases. The CDR3 spans 16 residues. Germline V gene sequence: CDR1 SGHVS, CDR2 FQNEAQ. V shed 5 bases and J 1 base; nucleotides not matched to a gene: 7.

J is TRBJ2-5 and V is TRBV5-1, with D unclear. In germline, CDR1 is SGHRS, CDR2 YFSETQ. Trimming took off 0 bases at V and 0 bases at J, with 6 bases between the two ends. This CDR3 contains 14 residues. The CDR3: CASSLGGNQETQYF. The CDR3 coding sequence is TGCGCCAGCAGCTTGGGCGGAAACCAAGAGACCCAGTACTTC.

The table lists this clone with a few counts. The chain combines TRBV10-3 with TRBJ1-5, with no clear D. V lost 0 bases and J lost 6, with 12 bases in between. Looked up from germline, CDR1 is ENHRY and CDR2 is SYGVKD. This CDR3 contains 15 residues. The CDR3 sequence is CAISESRSEGQPQHF. In DNA form, the CDR3 reads TGTGCCATCAGTGAGTCGAGGTCTGAGGGTCAGCCCCAGCATTTT.

The genes are TRBV9 and TRBJ2-1; D is unclear. This CDR3 is built from 14 residues. CDR1 is SGDLS and CDR2 is YYNGEE in the germline V gene. Trimming pared 2 bases from V and 0 bases from J, leaving 6 bases between. For the CDR3, the DNA is TGTGCCAGCAGCGTTGGCTCCTCCTACAATGAGCAGTTCTTC. It yields the protein CASSVGSSYNEQFF. Full variable domain (outside the CDR3, taken from reference TRBV9 and TRBJ2-1): DSGVTQTPKHLITATGQRVTLRCSPRSGDLSVYWYQQSLDQGLQFLIQYYNGEERAKGNILERFSAQQFPDLHSELNLSSLELGDSALYFCASSVGSSYNEQFFGPGTRLTVL.

V usage is TRBV5-1 and J usage is TRBJ2-7, with TRBD1 as a possible D gene (6 bases). Trimming stripped 4 bases from V and 5 bases from J, with 16 bases between. The CDR3 sequence is 14 residues long. Germline CDR1 SGHRS, CDR2 YFSETQ. The CDR3 spells CASSPTGSTDEQYF. Here the CDR3 DNA reads TGCGCCAGCAGCCCTACAGGGTCAACAGACGAGCAGTACTTC.

Concerning this clone: The same CDR3 can be traced to other DNA sequences in this sample. The CDR3 loop reads CASSQDFNNEQFF. DNA for the CDR3: TGTGCCAGCAGCCAAGATTTTAACAATGAGCAGTTCTTC. This chain links TRBV14 with TRBJ2-1, with D unclear. This CDR3 contains 13 residues. The germline CDR1 and CDR2 sequences are SGHDN and FVKESK. The V end was cut by 0 bases, the J end by 5 bases, with 5 bases between.

V is TRBV9 and J is TRBJ1-5; D is perhaps TRBD1 (6 bases). Germline lookup yields CDR1 SGDLS and CDR2 YYNGEE. This CDR3 has 14 residues. V was cut by 0 bases and J by 5 bases, with 9 bases left in between. CDR3 sequence (DNA): TGTGCCAGCAGCGTAGGTGCAGGGGATCAGCCCCAGCATTTT. It translates to CASSVGAGDQPQHF.